This record looks at one T cell receptor (beta chain) sequence and its context. The antigen is unknown. This sample stems from a study of a mutant IDH1 vaccine in newly diagnosed glioma. Study-wide findings and caveats: Altogether, 93.3% of patients exhibited vaccine-induced immune responses.

From germline, CDR1 is SGHTA and CDR2 FQGNSA. Trimming took off 6 bases at V and 7 bases at J, with 22 bases between the two ends. CDR3 size: 15 residues. Time point specified: baseline, week 1 (first vaccination visit). Treatment of the sample: pre-vaccination baseline after standard-of-care therapy. The data were produced by immunoSEQ multiplex PCR, yet TCRdb's version contains in-frame clones alone and is incomplete. The sample comprises tens of thousands of clones, about three quarters of which are singletons, and 1.5% to 2% rests with the top ten. The specimen was PBMCs, collected from a glioma patient treated with radiotherapy, temozolomide or both. This clonotype was obtained from a middle-aged woman with glioma. The chain is built from TRBV7-2 and TRBJ2-7; either TRBD1 or TRBD2 may fit D (5 bases each). The DNA of the CDR3 is TGTGCCAGCAGTCCTAATGGGGGACCCTCGGAGGAGCAGTACTTC. Amino acid sequence: CASSPNGGPSEEQYF. Together with reference TRBV7-2 and TRBJ2-7, the CDR3 gives the full variable domain: GAGVSQSPSNKVTEKGKDVELRCDPISGHTALYWYRQSLGQGLEFLIYFQGNSAPDKSGLPSDRFSAERTGGSVSTLTIQRTQQEDSAVYLCASSPNGGPSEEQYFGPGTRLTVT.